This is a list of T cell receptor beta chains from one sample in a study of T cells in Graves' hyperthyroidism and ophthalmopathy. Each CDR3 protein gets one entry after TCRdb re-called the multiplex PCR reads with MiXCR. The sample holds hundreds of thousands of distinct CDR3 sequences; about 14% are singletons and the top ten take 10%. Sequencing was done on a sample of blood. These receptors originate from a woman between 18 and 29 years old with Graves' hyperthyroidism. CDR3s include the opening cysteine and the closing phenylalanine or tryptophan. A D gene is named only where the DNA matches it firmly. Clone sizes are given selectively: once, few, many, or a class where the clone is expanded.

cdr3_aa: CSARPLRSGNREETQYF
cdr3_nt: TGCAGTGCTAGACCACTTCGTAGCGGGAATAGGGAAGAGACCCAGTACTTC
v_call: TRBV20-1
d_call: TRBD2
j_call: TRBJ2-5
clone_size: many

cdr3_aa: CASRISRIQETQYF
cdr3_nt: TGTGCCAGCAGGATTAGCCGAATCCAAGAGACCCAGTACTTC
v_call: TRBV2
d_call: NA
j_call: TRBJ2-5
clone_size: few

cdr3_aa: CATSDPTDGFNEKLFF
cdr3_nt: TGTGCCACCAGTGATCCGACGGACGGATTTAATGAAAAACTGTTTTTT
v_call: TRBV24-1
d_call: NA
j_call: TRBJ1-4
clone_size: many

cdr3_aa: CASSHQRDEQYF
cdr3_nt: TGCGCCAGCAGCCATCAGAGGGACGAGCAGTACTTC
v_call: TRBV4-1
d_call: NA
j_call: TRBJ2-7
clone_size: many

cdr3_aa: CASSGRTTGGYEQYF
cdr3_nt: TGTGCCAGCTCAGGACGAACGACAGGGGGCTACGAGCAGTACTTC
v_call: TRBV18
d_call: TRBD1
j_call: TRBJ2-7
clone_size: few

cdr3_aa: CASSYMTVNEQFF
cdr3_nt: TGTGCCAGCAGTTACATGACTGTCAATGAGCAGTTCTTC
v_call: TRBV6-5
d_call: NA
j_call: TRBJ2-1
clone_size: many

cdr3_aa: CASSDSGGSGGELFF
cdr3_nt: TGTGCCAGCAGTGATTCGGGCGGCAGCGGCGGGGAGCTGTTTTTT
v_call: TRBV2
d_call: NA
j_call: TRBJ2-2
clone_size: NA

cdr3_aa: CSASSTSLAYEQYF
cdr3_nt: TGCAGTGCTAGTTCGACTAGCTTAGCCTACGAGCAGTACTTC
v_call: TRBV20-1
d_call: TRBD2
j_call: TRBJ2-7
clone_size: NA

cdr3_aa: CASSWAGDSYEQYF
cdr3_nt: TGTGCCAGCAGCTGGGCCGGGGACTCCTACGAGCAGTACTTC
v_call: TRBV7-8
d_call: NA
j_call: TRBJ2-7
clone_size: many

cdr3_aa: CASSYAGGSETQYF
cdr3_nt: TGTGCCAGCAGTTACGCAGGAGGATCGGAGACCCAGTACTTC
v_call: TRBV6-5
d_call: NA
j_call: TRBJ2-5
clone_size: many

cdr3_aa: CASSGQGAGYTF
cdr3_nt: TGTGCCAGCAGTGGACAGGGGGCTGGCTACACCTTC
v_call: TRBV13
d_call: TRBD1
j_call: TRBJ1-2
clone_size: many

cdr3_aa: CASSDQQPPLHF
cdr3_nt: TGTGCCAGCAGCGACCAACAGCCACCCCTCCACTTT
v_call: TRBV7-2
d_call: NA
j_call: TRBJ1-6
clone_size: few

cdr3_aa: CASSLVVGQGVDQPQHF
cdr3_nt: TGTGCCAGCAGCTTGGTAGTTGGACAGGGGGTGGATCAGCCCCAGCATTTT
v_call: TRBV5-8
d_call: TRBD1
j_call: TRBJ1-5
clone_size: NA

cdr3_aa: CASSFFPPGPYEQYF
cdr3_nt: TGTGCCAGCAGTTTTTTCCCCCCGGGGCCCTACGAGCAGTACTTC
v_call: TRBV27
d_call: NA
j_call: TRBJ2-7
clone_size: NA

cdr3_aa: CASSLGTSGLSYNEQFF
cdr3_nt: TGTGCCAGCAGTTTAGGGACTAGCGGGCTCTCCTACAATGAGCAGTTCTTC
v_call: TRBV28
d_call: TRBD2
j_call: TRBJ2-1
clone_size: many

cdr3_aa: CASSAGTAAYEQYF
cdr3_nt: TGTGCCAGCAGTGCCGGGACAGCGGCGTACGAGCAGTACTTC
v_call: TRBV5-6
d_call: TRBD1
j_call: TRBJ2-7
clone_size: many

cdr3_aa: CACSSGPGNTIYF
cdr3_nt: TGTGCCTGCAGTAGTGGACCTGGAAACACCATATATTTT
v_call: TRBV30
d_call: NA
j_call: TRBJ1-3
clone_size: many

cdr3_aa: CSVADWGEQFF
cdr3_nt: TGCAGCGTTGCGGACTGGGGGGAGCAGTTCTTC
v_call: TRBV29-1
d_call: NA
j_call: TRBJ2-1
clone_size: NA

cdr3_aa: CASSFWDDQPQHF
cdr3_nt: TGTGCCAGCAGTTTTTGGGACGATCAGCCCCAGCATTTT
v_call: TRBV12-3/TRBV12-4
d_call: NA
j_call: TRBJ1-5
clone_size: many

cdr3_aa: CASSRDRVNYGYTF
cdr3_nt: TGTGCCAGCAGTCGAGACAGGGTGAACTATGGCTACACCTTC
v_call: TRBV27
d_call: TRBD1
j_call: TRBJ1-2
clone_size: NA

cdr3_aa: CASRTGQGYEKLFF
cdr3_nt: TGTGCCAGCAGGACGGGACAGGGGTATGAAAAACTGTTTTTT
v_call: TRBV6-1
d_call: TRBD1
j_call: TRBJ1-4
clone_size: NA

cdr3_aa: CASSLGGKPDTQYF
cdr3_nt: TGCGCCAGCAGCTTGGGCGGGAAGCCAGATACGCAGTATTTT
v_call: TRBV5-1
d_call: NA
j_call: TRBJ2-3
clone_size: many

cdr3_aa: CASKMGLAGFSYEQYF
cdr3_nt: TGTGCCAGCAAGATGGGACTAGCGGGATTCTCCTACGAGCAGTACTTC
v_call: TRBV6-1
d_call: TRBD2
j_call: TRBJ2-7
clone_size: NA

cdr3_aa: CASRSSSGSLHEQYF
cdr3_nt: TGTGCCAGCAGATCCTCTAGCGGGAGTTTGCACGAGCAGTACTTC
v_call: TRBV2
d_call: TRBD2
j_call: TRBJ2-7
clone_size: many

cdr3_aa: CASSGSREGGRYGYTF
cdr3_nt: TGTGCCAGCAGTGGGAGCCGGGAGGGTGGGCGCTATGGCTACACCTTC
v_call: TRBV12-3/TRBV12-4
d_call: NA
j_call: TRBJ1-2
clone_size: many

cdr3_aa: CASSFIAGPSYNEQFF
cdr3_nt: TGTGCCAGCAGCTTTATAGCGGGCCCCTCCTACAATGAGCAGTTCTTC
v_call: TRBV11-3
d_call: TRBD2
j_call: TRBJ2-1
clone_size: NA

cdr3_aa: CASSANRDQPQHF
cdr3_nt: TGTGCCAGCAGCGCGAACAGGGACCAGCCCCAGCATTTT
v_call: TRBV7-9
d_call: NA
j_call: TRBJ1-5
clone_size: many

cdr3_aa: CASRTPTGGTDTQYF
cdr3_nt: TGTGCCAGCAGGACCCCGACAGGGGGCACAGATACGCAGTATTTT
v_call: TRBV28
d_call: TRBD1
j_call: TRBJ2-3
clone_size: once

cdr3_aa: CASSERTDGSYEQYF
cdr3_nt: TGTGCCAGCAGTGAAAGGACAGACGGCTCCTACGAGCAGTACTTC
v_call: TRBV6-1
d_call: NA
j_call: TRBJ2-7
clone_size: many

cdr3_aa: CASGSDTYNEQFF
cdr3_nt: TGCGCCAGCGGATCCGACACCTACAATGAGCAGTTCTTC
v_call: TRBV5-1
d_call: NA
j_call: TRBJ2-1
clone_size: many

cdr3_aa: CSAIAGWGKNIQYF
cdr3_nt: TGCAGTGCTATAGCGGGATGGGGCAAAAACATTCAGTACTTC
v_call: TRBV20-1
d_call: TRBD2
j_call: TRBJ2-4
clone_size: NA

cdr3_aa: CASTPILTSGRSYEQYF
cdr3_nt: TGTGCCAGCACCCCAATATTGACTAGCGGGAGGTCCTACGAGCAGTACTTC
v_call: TRBV28
d_call: TRBD2
j_call: TRBJ2-7
clone_size: few

cdr3_aa: CASSFGVNEKLFF
cdr3_nt: TGCGCCAGCAGCTTCGGAGTGAATGAAAAACTGTTTTTT
v_call: TRBV5-1
d_call: NA
j_call: TRBJ1-4
clone_size: few

cdr3_aa: CAWSVQFAGASGELFF
cdr3_nt: TGTGCCTGGAGTGTACAGTTCGCAGGGGCCAGCGGGGAGCTGTTTTTT
v_call: TRBV30
d_call: NA
j_call: TRBJ2-2
clone_size: NA

cdr3_aa: CASSTGTGGSEQYF
cdr3_nt: TGTGCCAGCAGTACCGGGACAGGAGGATCCGAGCAGTACTTC
v_call: TRBV6-1
d_call: TRBD1
j_call: TRBJ2-7
clone_size: few

cdr3_aa: CASSGQPIRSYNSPLHF
cdr3_nt: TGTGCCAGCAGTGGACAGCCGATACGCTCCTATAATTCACCCCTCCACTTT
v_call: TRBV2
d_call: NA
j_call: TRBJ1-6
clone_size: many

cdr3_aa: CASSGFSGISGTGELFF
cdr3_nt: TGTGCCAGTAGCGGCTTCAGCGGGATTAGCGGGACCGGGGAGCTGTTTTTT
v_call: TRBV19
d_call: TRBD2
j_call: TRBJ2-2
clone_size: few

cdr3_aa: CASSLTAPVYSGANVLTF
cdr3_nt: TGTGCCAGCAGCCTAACGGCGCCCGTTTACTCTGGGGCCAACGTCCTGACTTTC
v_call: TRBV6-1
d_call: NA
j_call: TRBJ2-6
clone_size: many

cdr3_aa: CATSAFPGGWHEQFF
cdr3_nt: TGTGCCACCAGTGCCTTCCCCGGAGGGTGGCATGAGCAGTTCTTC
v_call: TRBV24-1
d_call: NA
j_call: TRBJ2-1
clone_size: NA

cdr3_aa: CASSPPGGNGYEQYF
cdr3_nt: TGTGCCAGCTCACCACCGGGAGGGAATGGTTACGAGCAGTACTTC
v_call: TRBV18
d_call: TRBD2
j_call: TRBJ2-7
clone_size: many

cdr3_aa: CASSLSGTSATGELFF
cdr3_nt: TGCGCCAGCAGCTTGAGCGGGACTAGCGCCACCGGGGAGCTGTTTTTT
v_call: TRBV5-1
d_call: TRBD2
j_call: TRBJ2-2
clone_size: NA

cdr3_aa: CASSRTGLLTGELFF
cdr3_nt: TGTGCCAGCAGTAGGACAGGCCTTTTAACCGGGGAGCTGTTTTTT
v_call: TRBV28
d_call: TRBD1
j_call: TRBJ2-2
clone_size: many

cdr3_aa: CASSLGGTGGKNTEAFF
cdr3_nt: TGTGCCAGCAGCTTGGGTGGGACAGGGGGCAAGAACACTGAAGCTTTCTTT
v_call: TRBV7-9
d_call: TRBD1
j_call: TRBJ1-1
clone_size: NA

cdr3_aa: CASSSPAEPQHF
cdr3_nt: TGTGCCAGCAGTTCCCCAGCAGAGCCCCAGCATTTT
v_call: TRBV12-3/TRBV12-4
d_call: NA
j_call: TRBJ1-5
clone_size: many

cdr3_aa: CAGSGTGPYEQYF
cdr3_nt: TGTGCCGGATCCGGGACAGGGCCCTACGAGCAGTACTTC
v_call: TRBV2
d_call: TRBD1
j_call: TRBJ2-7
clone_size: NA

cdr3_aa: CSVDHSGGDTQYF
cdr3_nt: TGCAGCGTCGATCACTCTGGGGGAGATACGCAGTATTTT
v_call: TRBV29-1
d_call: NA
j_call: TRBJ2-3
clone_size: NA

cdr3_aa: CASSSPGTSYNYGYTF
cdr3_nt: TGTGCCAGCAGCTCCCCCGGGACAAGCTATAACTATGGCTACACCTTC
v_call: TRBV7-9
d_call: NA
j_call: TRBJ1-2
clone_size: many

cdr3_aa: CSAEGFNYGYTF
cdr3_nt: TGCAGTGCTGAGGGGTTTAACTATGGCTACACCTTC
v_call: TRBV20-1
d_call: NA
j_call: TRBJ1-2
clone_size: many

cdr3_aa: CASSWGGMGTDTQYF
cdr3_nt: TGTGCCAGCAGTTGGGGGGGGATGGGGACAGATACGCAGTATTTT
v_call: TRBV6-5
d_call: TRBD2
j_call: TRBJ2-3
clone_size: NA

cdr3_aa: CSALQPGTPTGNTIYF
cdr3_nt: TGCAGTGCCCTACAGCCCGGGACACCGACTGGAAACACCATATATTTT
v_call: TRBV20-1
d_call: NA
j_call: TRBJ1-3
clone_size: NA

cdr3_aa: CASSDSPGTHTQYF
cdr3_nt: TGTGCCAGCAGTGACTCCCCGGGGACACATACGCAGTATTTT
v_call: TRBV6-4
d_call: NA
j_call: TRBJ2-3
clone_size: few

cdr3_aa: CASGDADNYGYTF
cdr3_nt: TGTGCCAGCGGGGACGCAGATAACTATGGCTACACCTTC
v_call: TRBV2
d_call: NA
j_call: TRBJ1-2
clone_size: few

cdr3_aa: CATSYGGNSNQPQHF
cdr3_nt: TGTGCCACCAGCTATGGGGGCAATAGCAATCAGCCCCAGCATTTT
v_call: TRBV15
d_call: NA
j_call: TRBJ1-5
clone_size: NA

cdr3_aa: CAWSPWDRRGYGYTF
cdr3_nt: TGTGCCTGGAGTCCATGGGACAGGCGGGGGTATGGCTACACCTTC
v_call: TRBV30
d_call: TRBD1
j_call: TRBJ1-2
clone_size: few